These T cell receptor beta chains were read from a single sample in a study of blood T cell repertoires in COVID-19. Generated by immunoSEQ multiplex PCR, the TCRdb table keeps only in-frame clones and is missing some. Counted here are 120,000 or so clones, 75% to 85% occurring once; the ten biggest clones make up approximately 16%. The sequenced sample was peripheral blood. The source of these receptors is a woman aged 60-75 years with acute or convalescent COVID-19. Both conserved end residues are part of each CDR3. Each record gives: J gene, V gene, clone size, D gene, CDR3 protein, CDR3 DNA. A D gene is named only where the DNA matches it firmly. Size tells how often a clone was seen (once, few, many) or the class of an expanded clone, and some rows leave it out.

j_call: TRBJ1-1
v_call: TRBV15
clone_size: once
d_call: .
cdr3_aa: CATSTGGGGGTEAFF
cdr3_nt: TGTGCCACCAGCACGGGTGGAGGGGGGGGCACTGAAGCTTTCTTT

j_call: TRBJ2-3
v_call: TRBV7-2
clone_size: once
d_call: TRBD2
cdr3_aa: CASSLLAGTDTQYF
cdr3_nt: TGTGCCAGCAGCCTCTTAGCGGGGACGGATACGCAGTATTTT

j_call: TRBJ2-7
v_call: TRBV5-1
clone_size: .
d_call: TRBD1
cdr3_aa: CASSLDRGNYEQYF
cdr3_nt: TGCGCCAGCAGCCTGGACAGGGGTAACTACGAGCAGTACTTC

j_call: TRBJ2-1
v_call: TRBV3-1/TRBV3-2
clone_size: .
d_call: TRBD2
cdr3_aa: CASSQILAGGYNEQFF
cdr3_nt: TGTGCCAGCAGCCAGATACTAGCGGGGGGCTACAATGAGCAGTTCTTC

j_call: TRBJ1-6
v_call: TRBV30
clone_size: .
d_call: .
cdr3_aa: CAWSVLGSSYNSPLHF
cdr3_nt: TGTGCCTGGAGTGTTCTGGGGAGCTCCTATAATTCACCCCTCCACTTT

j_call: TRBJ2-5
v_call: TRBV5-5
clone_size: .
d_call: .
cdr3_aa: CASSEWTVQETQYF
cdr3_nt: TGTGCCAGCAGCGAATGGACTGTTCAAGAGACCCAGTACTTC

j_call: TRBJ1-5
v_call: TRBV5-6
clone_size: .
d_call: .
cdr3_aa: CASSIADQPQHF
cdr3_nt: TGTGCCAGCAGCATAGCGGATCAGCCCCAGCATTTT

j_call: TRBJ1-5
v_call: TRBV3-1/TRBV3-2
clone_size: .
d_call: TRBD1
cdr3_aa: CASSPGQADQPQHF
cdr3_nt: TGTGCCAGCAGCCCCGGACAGGCGGATCAGCCCCAGCATTTT

j_call: TRBJ2-6
v_call: TRBV19
clone_size: .
d_call: .
cdr3_aa: CASSPLGASAGANVLTF
cdr3_nt: TGTGCCAGTAGTCCCTTGGGAGCGTCTGCTGGGGCCAACGTCCTGACTTTC

j_call: TRBJ2-7
v_call: TRBV7-9
clone_size: .
d_call: .
cdr3_aa: CASSPRGPTIYEQYF
cdr3_nt: TGTGCCAGCAGCCCTCGGGGTCCCACTATTTACGAGCAGTACTTC

j_call: TRBJ1-2
v_call: TRBV5-4
clone_size: .
d_call: TRBD1
cdr3_aa: CASSLGDRGRLGYTF
cdr3_nt: TGTGCCAGCAGCTTGGGCGACAGGGGGCGTTTGGGCTACACCTTC

j_call: TRBJ2-3
v_call: TRBV24-1
clone_size: .
d_call: TRBD2
cdr3_aa: CATSESRWERGSSTDTQYF
cdr3_nt: TGTGCCACCAGTGAATCAAGGTGGGAGCGGGGTTCTAGCACAGATACGCAGTATTTT

j_call: TRBJ1-5
v_call: TRBV28
clone_size: once
d_call: TRBD1
cdr3_aa: CASSSGGTSNQPQHF
cdr3_nt: TGTGCCAGCAGTTCAGGGGGGACAAGCAATCAGCCCCAGCATTTT

j_call: TRBJ2-3
v_call: TRBV11-3
clone_size: .
d_call: .
cdr3_aa: CASSLSGSTDTQYF
cdr3_nt: TGTGCCAGCAGCTTATCGGGGAGCACAGATACGCAGTATTTT

j_call: TRBJ2-7
v_call: TRBV9
clone_size: .
d_call: TRBD2
cdr3_aa: CASSVEASGGFYEQYF
cdr3_nt: TGTGCCAGCAGCGTAGAAGCTAGCGGGGGTTTTTACGAGCAGTACTTC

j_call: TRBJ1-2
v_call: TRBV6-5
clone_size: .
d_call: TRBD1
cdr3_aa: CATRGTPGQGYGYTF
cdr3_nt: TGTGCCACCAGGGGCACGCCGGGACAGGGGTATGGCTACACCTTC

j_call: TRBJ1-6
v_call: TRBV10-3
clone_size: .
d_call: TRBD1
cdr3_aa: CAIRGSGGQGNSPLHF
cdr3_nt: TGTGCCATCAGGGGGTCAGGGGGACAGGGTAATTCACCCCTCCACTTT

j_call: TRBJ2-1
v_call: TRBV7-2
clone_size: .
d_call: .
cdr3_aa: CASSRQRDNEQFF
cdr3_nt: TGTGCCAGCAGCCGTCAGCGGGACAATGAGCAGTTCTTC

j_call: TRBJ2-5
v_call: TRBV5-1
clone_size: .
d_call: .
cdr3_aa: CASSLAGLGGQETQYF
cdr3_nt: TGCGCCAGCAGCTTGGCAGGTTTAGGAGGGCAAGAGACCCAGTACTTC

j_call: TRBJ2-5
v_call: TRBV4-3
clone_size: .
d_call: .
cdr3_aa: CASSQNDYETQYF
cdr3_nt: TGCGCCAGCAGCCAAAACGACTATGAGACCCAGTACTTC

j_call: TRBJ2-6
v_call: TRBV21-1
clone_size: .
d_call: .
cdr3_aa: CASRQTGRGANVLTF
cdr3_nt: TGTGCCAGCCGCCAGACAGGGCGTGGGGCCAACGTCCTGACTTTC

j_call: TRBJ2-1
v_call: TRBV7-6
clone_size: .
d_call: .
cdr3_aa: CASSLVGGTYNEQFF
cdr3_nt: TGTGCCAGCAGCTTAGTGGGCGGGACCTACAATGAGCAGTTCTTC

j_call: TRBJ1-2
v_call: TRBV30
clone_size: .
d_call: .
cdr3_aa: CAWRTSPNYGYTF
cdr3_nt: TGTGCCTGGAGAACATCTCCTAACTATGGCTACACCTTC

j_call: TRBJ2-7
v_call: TRBV2
clone_size: few
d_call: TRBD2
cdr3_aa: CASSAFGGADEQYF
cdr3_nt: TGTGCCAGCAGTGCCTTCGGGGGGGCTGACGAGCAGTACTTC

j_call: TRBJ2-1
v_call: TRBV10-3
clone_size: .
d_call: .
cdr3_aa: CAISEETANEQFF
cdr3_nt: TGTGCCATCAGTGAAGAGACAGCCAATGAGCAGTTCTTC

j_call: TRBJ1-5
v_call: TRBV7-8
clone_size: .
d_call: TRBD1
cdr3_aa: CASSFGTDQPQHF
cdr3_nt: TGTGCCAGCAGCTTCGGGACAGATCAGCCCCAGCATTTT

j_call: TRBJ1-1
v_call: TRBV30
clone_size: .
d_call: .
cdr3_aa: CAWSLGDTEAFF
cdr3_nt: TGTGCCTGGAGCTTAGGGGACACTGAAGCTTTCTTT

j_call: TRBJ2-1
v_call: TRBV24-1
clone_size: few
d_call: TRBD2
cdr3_aa: CATSDPGLGKYNEQFF
cdr3_nt: TGTGCCACCAGTGATCCGGGACTAGGAAAGTACAATGAGCAGTTCTTC

j_call: TRBJ2-1
v_call: TRBV12-5
clone_size: .
d_call: .
cdr3_aa: CASGLLTADEQFF
cdr3_nt: TGTGCTAGTGGTTTGTTAACAGCGGATGAGCAGTTCTTC

j_call: TRBJ2-1
v_call: TRBV7-9
clone_size: .
d_call: TRBD2
cdr3_aa: CASSFGGASYNEQFF
cdr3_nt: TGTGCCAGCAGCTTCGGGGGGGCCTCCTACAATGAGCAGTTCTTC

j_call: TRBJ1-2
v_call: TRBV4-2
clone_size: .
d_call: TRBD1
cdr3_aa: CASSQMFRGRNGYTF
cdr3_nt: TGTGCCAGCAGCCAAATGTTCAGGGGGCGGAATGGCTACACCTTC

j_call: TRBJ2-3
v_call: TRBV29-1
clone_size: .
d_call: TRBD1
cdr3_aa: CSVFGTGQGMDTQYF
cdr3_nt: TGCAGCGTTTTTGGCACGGGACAGGGGATGGATACGCAGTATTTT

j_call: TRBJ1-2
v_call: TRBV6-5
clone_size: .
d_call: TRBD1
cdr3_aa: CASTYRDRVYGYTF
cdr3_nt: TGTGCCAGCACCTACCGGGACAGGGTCTATGGCTACACCTTC

j_call: TRBJ2-1
v_call: TRBV7-2
clone_size: .
d_call: TRBD2
cdr3_aa: CASSLDGRGDNEQFF
cdr3_nt: TGTGCCAGCAGCTTAGATGGGCGGGGGGACAATGAGCAGTTCTTC

j_call: TRBJ1-4
v_call: TRBV7-2
clone_size: .
d_call: TRBD1
cdr3_aa: CASSRSGQVNEKLFF
cdr3_nt: TGTGCCAGCAGCCGCTCGGGACAGGTTAATGAAAAACTGTTTTTT

j_call: TRBJ1-2
v_call: TRBV7-3
clone_size: .
d_call: TRBD1
cdr3_aa: CASSPGGGGNYGYTF
cdr3_nt: TGTGCCAGCAGCCCAGGGGGTGGGGGAAACTATGGCTACACCTTC

j_call: TRBJ1-1
v_call: TRBV10-3
clone_size: .
d_call: TRBD1
cdr3_aa: CAISPGQGDWDTEAFF
cdr3_nt: TGTGCCATCAGTCCGGGACAGGGGGATTGGGACACTGAAGCTTTCTTT

j_call: TRBJ1-2
v_call: TRBV4-2
clone_size: .
d_call: TRBD1
cdr3_aa: CASSQDLNRGETNYGYTF
cdr3_nt: TGTGCCAGCAGCCAAGATCTGAACAGGGGTGAAACTAACTATGGCTACACCTTC

j_call: TRBJ2-7
v_call: TRBV5-1
clone_size: once
d_call: TRBD1
cdr3_aa: CASNRQGASYEQYF
cdr3_nt: TGCGCCAGCAACCGTCAGGGGGCTAGCTACGAGCAGTACTTC

j_call: TRBJ2-1
v_call: TRBV7-7
clone_size: .
d_call: .
cdr3_aa: CASSATTDNEQFF
cdr3_nt: TGTGCTAGCAGCGCGACTACCGACAATGAGCAGTTCTTC

j_call: TRBJ1-6
v_call: TRBV4-3
clone_size: once
d_call: .
cdr3_aa: CASSQDYRDNSPLHF
cdr3_nt: TGCGCCAGCAGCCAAGATTACAGGGACAATTCACCCCTCCACTTT

j_call: TRBJ1-5
v_call: TRBV3-1/TRBV3-2
clone_size: once
d_call: TRBD1
cdr3_aa: CASGQGNQPQHF
cdr3_nt: TGTGCCAGCGGACAGGGGAATCAGCCCCAGCATTTT

j_call: TRBJ2-6
v_call: TRBV19
clone_size: .
d_call: .
cdr3_aa: CASRTPSAVSGANVLTF
cdr3_nt: TGTGCCAGTAGGACCCCCTCCGCGGTATCTGGGGCCAACGTCCTGACTTTC

j_call: TRBJ2-1
v_call: TRBV13
clone_size: .
d_call: TRBD1
cdr3_aa: CASSPGQGVGEQFF
cdr3_nt: TGTGCCAGCAGTCCCGGACAGGGTGTCGGTGAGCAGTTCTTC

j_call: TRBJ1-4
v_call: TRBV4-1
clone_size: .
d_call: .
cdr3_aa: CASSPLGTPKEKLFF
cdr3_nt: TGCGCCAGCAGCCCACTGGGGACTCCAAAAGAAAAACTGTTTTTT

j_call: TRBJ1-2
v_call: TRBV28
clone_size: .
d_call: TRBD1
cdr3_aa: CASSKTGASGYTF
cdr3_nt: TGTGCCAGCAGTAAAACAGGGGCCAGTGGCTACACCTTC

j_call: TRBJ1-1
v_call: TRBV11-2
clone_size: .
d_call: .
cdr3_aa: CASSFTQNTEAFF
cdr3_nt: TGTGCCAGCAGCTTCACTCAGAACACTGAAGCTTTCTTT

j_call: TRBJ1-1
v_call: TRBV29-1
clone_size: once
d_call: .
cdr3_aa: CSVSQGKVEAFF
cdr3_nt: TGCAGCGTTAGTCAGGGAAAGGTTGAAGCTTTCTTT

j_call: TRBJ2-5
v_call: TRBV19
clone_size: .
d_call: TRBD2
cdr3_aa: CASSMVVTGLAGERQYF
cdr3_nt: TGTGCCAGTAGTATGGTTGTAACGGGACTAGCGGGGGAGCGGCAGTACTTC

j_call: TRBJ2-7
v_call: TRBV11-3
clone_size: .
d_call: .
cdr3_aa: CASSFAEGYEQYF
cdr3_nt: TGTGCCAGCAGCTTCGCGGAGGGATACGAGCAGTACTTC

j_call: TRBJ1-4
v_call: TRBV4-2
clone_size: .
d_call: .
cdr3_aa: CASSQARGGATNEKLFF
cdr3_nt: TGTGCCAGCAGCCAAGCCCGGGGAGGCGCAACTAATGAAAAACTGTTTTTT

j_call: TRBJ1-1
v_call: TRBV5-1
clone_size: .
d_call: .
cdr3_aa: CASSFGQGNTEAFF
cdr3_nt: TGCGCCAGCAGCTTCGGGCAGGGGAACACTGAAGCTTTCTTT

j_call: TRBJ1-1
v_call: TRBV20-1
clone_size: .
d_call: .
cdr3_aa: CRPGDTEAFF
cdr3_nt: TGCAGGCCGGGGGACACTGAAGCTTTCTTT